The 3 T cell receptor beta chains in this list originate from one sample, sequenced in a study of T cells after yellow fever vaccination. A single record per CDR3 protein comes from TCRdb applying MiXCR to the 5' RACE reads. The sample includes 300,000 to 350,000 distinct CDR3 sequences, roughly 4.3% seen only once; the top ten take approximately 24%. Sequencing used PBMCs, obtained 5 days after the yellow fever booster vaccination. The origin of the receptors is a young man who received the YFV17D yellow fever vaccine.

The chain recombines TRBV6-5 with TRBJ2-1; a weak D match, TRBD1 (6 bases). The CDR3 length is 15 residues. Germline loops: CDR1 MNHEY, CDR2 SVGAGI. V lost 2 bases and J 12 bases, leaving 20 bases between the germline ends. CDR3 sequence (DNA): TGTGCCAGCAGTTACGTGGTGGGGGCGGAAATGGGGCAGTTCTTC. Translation: CASSYVVGAEMGQFF.

This clonotype was seen repeatedly, ten times or more. CDR3 bases: TGCAGCGCACAGGAGAACACTGAAGCTTTCTTT. Its translation is CSAQENTEAFF. J is TRBJ1-1 and V is TRBV29-1, with a weak D call TRBD1 (5 bases). Deletions cut 7 bases from V and 1 base from J, with 7 bases between. This CDR3 is 11 amino acids long. Germline lookup yields CDR1 SQVTM and CDR2 ANQGSEA.

This clonotype has only a few counts. This rearrangement joins TRBV19 to TRBJ1-2, with TRBD1 matching 8 bases. Germline trimming cut 8 bases from V and 2 bases from J; bases unmatched to any gene: 1. The germline V gene encodes CDR1 LNHDA and CDR2 SQIVND (reference sequence). The CDR3 runs 12 residues. The CDR3 DNA is TGTGCCAGTTGGGACAGGAACTATGGCTACACCTTC. Protein sequence: CASWDRNYGYTF. Using reference TRBV19 and TRBJ1-2 for the parts outside the CDR3, the full variable domain is DGGITQSPKYLFRKEGQNVTLSCEQNLNHDAMYWYRQDPGQGLRLIYYSQIVNDFQKGDIAEGYSVSREKKESFPLTVTSAQKNPTAFYLCASWDRNYGYTFGSGTRLTVV.